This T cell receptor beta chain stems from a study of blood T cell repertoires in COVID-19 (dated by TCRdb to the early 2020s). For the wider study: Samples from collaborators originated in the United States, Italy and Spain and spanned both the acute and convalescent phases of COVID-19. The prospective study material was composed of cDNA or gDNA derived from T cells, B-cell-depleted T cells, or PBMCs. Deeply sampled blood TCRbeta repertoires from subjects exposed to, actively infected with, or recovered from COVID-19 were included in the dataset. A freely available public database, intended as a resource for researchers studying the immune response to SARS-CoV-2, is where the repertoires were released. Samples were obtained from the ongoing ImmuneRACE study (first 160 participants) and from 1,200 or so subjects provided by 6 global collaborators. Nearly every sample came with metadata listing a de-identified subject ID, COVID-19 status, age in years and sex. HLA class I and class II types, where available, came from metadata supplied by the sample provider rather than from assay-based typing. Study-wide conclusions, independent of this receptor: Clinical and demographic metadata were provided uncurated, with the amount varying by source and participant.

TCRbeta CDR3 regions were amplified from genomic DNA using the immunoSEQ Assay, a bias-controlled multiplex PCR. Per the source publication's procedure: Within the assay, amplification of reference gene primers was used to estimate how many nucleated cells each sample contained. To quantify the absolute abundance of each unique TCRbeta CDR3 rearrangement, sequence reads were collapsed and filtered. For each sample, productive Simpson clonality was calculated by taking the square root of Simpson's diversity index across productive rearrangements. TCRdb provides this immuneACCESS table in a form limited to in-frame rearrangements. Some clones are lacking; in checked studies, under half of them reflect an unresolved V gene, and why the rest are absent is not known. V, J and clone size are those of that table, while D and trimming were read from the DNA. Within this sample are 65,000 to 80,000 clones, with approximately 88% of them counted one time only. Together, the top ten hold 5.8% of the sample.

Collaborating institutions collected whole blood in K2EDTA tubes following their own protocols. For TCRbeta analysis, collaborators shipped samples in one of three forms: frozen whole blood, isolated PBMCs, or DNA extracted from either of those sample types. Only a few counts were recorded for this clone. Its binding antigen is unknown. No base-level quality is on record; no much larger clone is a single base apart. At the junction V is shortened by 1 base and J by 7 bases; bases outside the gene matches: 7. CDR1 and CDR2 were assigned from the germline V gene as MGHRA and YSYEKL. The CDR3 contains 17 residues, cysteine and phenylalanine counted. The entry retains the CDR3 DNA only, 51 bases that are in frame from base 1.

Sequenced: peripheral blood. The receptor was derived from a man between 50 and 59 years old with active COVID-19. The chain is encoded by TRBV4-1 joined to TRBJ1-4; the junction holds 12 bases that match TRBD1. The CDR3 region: CASSQVGTGGMGEKLFF. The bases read TGCGCCAGCAGCCAAGTAGGGACAGGGGGCATGGGTGAAAAACTGTTTTTT.